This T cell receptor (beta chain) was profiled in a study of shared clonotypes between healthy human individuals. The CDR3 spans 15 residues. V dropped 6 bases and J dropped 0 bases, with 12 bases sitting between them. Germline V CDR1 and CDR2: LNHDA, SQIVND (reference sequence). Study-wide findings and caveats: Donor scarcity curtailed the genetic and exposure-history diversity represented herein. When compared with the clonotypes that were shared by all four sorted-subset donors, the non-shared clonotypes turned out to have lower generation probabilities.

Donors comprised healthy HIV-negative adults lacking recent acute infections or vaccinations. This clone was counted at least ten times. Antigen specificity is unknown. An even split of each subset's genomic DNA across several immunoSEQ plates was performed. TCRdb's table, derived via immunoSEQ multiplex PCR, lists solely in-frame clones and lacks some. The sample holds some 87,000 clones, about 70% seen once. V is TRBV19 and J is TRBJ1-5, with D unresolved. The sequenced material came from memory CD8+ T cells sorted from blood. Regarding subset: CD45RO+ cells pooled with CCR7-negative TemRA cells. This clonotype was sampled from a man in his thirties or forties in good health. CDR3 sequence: CASRENRGSNQPQHF. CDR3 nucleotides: TGTGCCAGTAGGGAGAATCGGGGTAGCAATCAGCCCCAGCATTTT.